Reported below is one TCR beta chain. The data stem from a study of human T cells and chemical hapten exposure. Background on the study: Donors were sensitized with 2% DPC on the upper inner arm.

The library tagged individual cDNA molecules with unique molecular identifiers. TCRdb re-called the RACE reads with MiXCR, one entry per CDR3 protein. The profile shows 300,000 to 450,000 distinct CDR3 sequences, 4.8% of them singletons. CDR1 SQVTM and CDR2 ANQGSEA come from the germline V gene. The CDR3 is 10 amino acids. Trimming left V 4 bases short and J 6 bases short, with 7 bases between. Time point given: patch test 1, 2 weeks after DPC sensitization. The treatment here: therapeutic diphenylcyclopropenone sensitization with weekly scalp DPC. Only after blood had been drawn was each patch test applied.

This sequence originates from a woman between 50 and 59 years old with alopecia areata. Some clones in this sample may be carry-over from other donors' samples. The genes are TRBV29-1 and TRBJ2-7; D gene uncertain. Here the sequenced sample was whole blood, taken in connection with sensitization to the hapten diphenylcyclopropenone (DPC). CDR3 sequence: CSVGAIEQYF. As DNA, the CDR3 is TGCAGCGTTGGGGCAATCGAGCAGTACTTC.